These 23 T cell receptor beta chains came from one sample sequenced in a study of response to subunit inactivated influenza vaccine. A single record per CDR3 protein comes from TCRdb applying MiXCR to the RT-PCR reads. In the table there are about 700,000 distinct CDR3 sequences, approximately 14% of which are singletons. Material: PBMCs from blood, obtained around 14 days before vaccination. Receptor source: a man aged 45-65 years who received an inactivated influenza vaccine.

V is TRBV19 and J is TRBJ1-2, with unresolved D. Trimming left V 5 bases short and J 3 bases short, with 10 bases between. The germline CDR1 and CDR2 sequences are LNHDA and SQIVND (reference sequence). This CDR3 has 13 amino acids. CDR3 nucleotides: TGTGCCAGTAGTGTCCGGGAGCACTATGGCTACACCTTC. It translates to CASSVREHYGYTF.

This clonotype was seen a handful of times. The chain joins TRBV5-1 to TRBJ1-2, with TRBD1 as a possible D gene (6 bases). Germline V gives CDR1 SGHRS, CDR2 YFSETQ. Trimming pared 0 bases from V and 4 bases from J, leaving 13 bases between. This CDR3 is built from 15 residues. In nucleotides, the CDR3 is TGCGCCAGCAGCTTGGACATAGGACAGCTCTATGGCTACACCTTC. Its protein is CASSLDIGQLYGYTF.

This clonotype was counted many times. The CDR3 reads CASSLWARGLLNSNTGELFF. The CDR3 DNA follows: TGTGCCAGCAGTTTATGGGCCAGGGGCCTTCTAAATTCGAACACCGGGGAGCTGTTTTTT. This chain connects TRBV28 to TRBJ2-2; tentatively, D is TRBD1 (6 bases). The CDR3 totals 20 residues. Germline V gene data show CDR1 as MDHEN and CDR2 as SYDVKM. V lost 0 bases to trimming and J lost 0 bases, with 20 bases between them. Using reference TRBV28 and TRBJ2-2 for the parts outside the CDR3, the full variable domain is DVKVTQSSRYLVKRTGEKVFLECVQDMDHENMFWYRQDPGLGLRLIYFSYDVKMKEKGDIPEGYSVSREKKERFSLILESASTNQTSMYLCASSLWARGLLNSNTGELFFGEGSRLTVL.

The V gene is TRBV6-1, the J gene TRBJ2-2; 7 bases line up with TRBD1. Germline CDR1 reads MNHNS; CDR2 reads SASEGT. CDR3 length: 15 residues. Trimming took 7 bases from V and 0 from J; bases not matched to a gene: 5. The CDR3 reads CASKDGTANTGELFF. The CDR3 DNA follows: TGTGCCAGCAAGGACGGGACAGCGAACACCGGGGAGCTGTTTTTT.

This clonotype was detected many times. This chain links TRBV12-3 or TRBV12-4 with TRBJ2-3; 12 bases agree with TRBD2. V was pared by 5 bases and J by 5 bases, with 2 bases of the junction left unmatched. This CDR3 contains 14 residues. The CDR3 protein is CASSPSGREDTQYF. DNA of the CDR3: TGTGCCAGCAGTCCTAGCGGGAGGGAAGATACGCAGTATTTT.

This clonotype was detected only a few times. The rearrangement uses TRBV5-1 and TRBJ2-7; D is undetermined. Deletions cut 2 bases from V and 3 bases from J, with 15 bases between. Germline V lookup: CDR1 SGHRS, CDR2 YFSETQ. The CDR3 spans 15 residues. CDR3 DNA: TGCGCCAGCAGCTTTGCACGTGCAGTCCGCTACGAGCAGTACTTC. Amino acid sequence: CASSFARAVRYEQYF.

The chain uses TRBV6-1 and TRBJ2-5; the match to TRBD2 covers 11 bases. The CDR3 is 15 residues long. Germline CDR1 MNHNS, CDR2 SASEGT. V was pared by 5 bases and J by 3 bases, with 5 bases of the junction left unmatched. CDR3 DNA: TGTGCCAGCAGTCTGACTAGCGGGGTCAAAGAGACCCAGTACTTC. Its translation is CASSLTSGVKETQYF.

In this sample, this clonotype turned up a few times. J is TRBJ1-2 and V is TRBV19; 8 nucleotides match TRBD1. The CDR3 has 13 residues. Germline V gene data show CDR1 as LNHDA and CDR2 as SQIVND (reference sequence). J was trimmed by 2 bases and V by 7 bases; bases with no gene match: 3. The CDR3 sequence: CASKTGANYGYTF. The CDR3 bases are TGTGCCAGTAAGACAGGGGCCAACTATGGCTACACCTTC.

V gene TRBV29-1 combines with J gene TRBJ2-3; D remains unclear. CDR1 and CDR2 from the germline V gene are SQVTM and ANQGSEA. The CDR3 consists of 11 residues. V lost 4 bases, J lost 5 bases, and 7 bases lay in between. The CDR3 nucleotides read TGCAGCGTTGCGGTCTTAGATACGCAGTATTTT. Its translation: CSVAVLDTQYF.

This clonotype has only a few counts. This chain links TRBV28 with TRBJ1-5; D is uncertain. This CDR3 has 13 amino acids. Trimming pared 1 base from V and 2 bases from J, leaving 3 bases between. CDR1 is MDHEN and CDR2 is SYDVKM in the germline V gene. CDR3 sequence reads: CASSLYGNQPQHF. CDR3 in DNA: TGTGCCAGCAGTTTATATGGCAATCAGCCCCAGCATTTT.

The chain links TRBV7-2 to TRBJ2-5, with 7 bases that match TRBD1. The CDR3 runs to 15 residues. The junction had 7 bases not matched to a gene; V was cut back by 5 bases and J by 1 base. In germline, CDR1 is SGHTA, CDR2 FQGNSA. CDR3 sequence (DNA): TGTGCCAGCAGCCCCCGACAGGGCCGCCAAGAGACCCAGTACTTC. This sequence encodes CASSPRQGRQETQYF.

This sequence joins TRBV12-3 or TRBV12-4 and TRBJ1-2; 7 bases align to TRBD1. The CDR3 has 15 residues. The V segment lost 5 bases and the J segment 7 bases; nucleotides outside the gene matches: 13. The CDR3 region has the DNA TGTGCCAGCAGTCCCCCCGGGACAGTTCGCGTTGGCTACACCTTC. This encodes CASSPPGTVRVGYTF.

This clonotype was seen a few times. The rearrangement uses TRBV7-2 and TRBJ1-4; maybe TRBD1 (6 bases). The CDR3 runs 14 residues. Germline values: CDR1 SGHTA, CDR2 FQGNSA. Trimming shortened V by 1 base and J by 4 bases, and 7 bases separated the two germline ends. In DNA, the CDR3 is TGTGCCAGCAGCTTAGGACAGGTTAATGAAAAACTGTTTTTT. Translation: CASSLGQVNEKLFF.

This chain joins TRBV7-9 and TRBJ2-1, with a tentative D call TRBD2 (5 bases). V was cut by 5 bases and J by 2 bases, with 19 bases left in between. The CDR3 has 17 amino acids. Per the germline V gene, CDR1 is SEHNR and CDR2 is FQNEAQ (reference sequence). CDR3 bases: TGTGCCAGCAGCCCCATGATTCAACTAGGCGCCTACAATGAGCAGTTCTTC. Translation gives CASSPMIQLGAYNEQFF. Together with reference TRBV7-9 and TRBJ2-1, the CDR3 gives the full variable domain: DTGVSQNPRHKITKRGQNVTFRCDPISEHNRLYWYRQTLGQGPEFLTYFQNEAQLEKSRLLSDRFSAERPKGSFSTLEIQRTEQGDSAMYLCASSPMIQLGAYNEQFFGPGTRLTVL.

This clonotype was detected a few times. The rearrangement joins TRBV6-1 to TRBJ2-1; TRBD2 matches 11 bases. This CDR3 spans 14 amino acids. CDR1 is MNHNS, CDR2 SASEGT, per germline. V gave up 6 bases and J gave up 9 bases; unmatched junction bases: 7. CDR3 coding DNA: TGTGCCAGCAGGAAAATAGCGGGGGGGGGTGAGCAGTTCTTC. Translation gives CASRKIAGGGEQFF.

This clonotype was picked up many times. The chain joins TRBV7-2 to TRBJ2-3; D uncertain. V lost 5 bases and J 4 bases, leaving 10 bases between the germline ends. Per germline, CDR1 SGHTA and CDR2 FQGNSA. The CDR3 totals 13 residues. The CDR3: CASSPRFADTQYF. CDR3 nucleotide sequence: TGTGCCAGCAGCCCACGGTTCGCAGATACGCAGTATTTT.

DNA for the CDR3: TGTGCCAGCAGTCCCGCCCGGCGCTACGAGCAGTACTTC. Its protein product is CASSPARRYEQYF. This chain joins TRBV12-3 or TRBV12-4 and TRBJ2-7; no firm D call. CDR3 size: 13 residues. Trimming stripped 5 bases from V and 3 bases from J, with 11 bases between.

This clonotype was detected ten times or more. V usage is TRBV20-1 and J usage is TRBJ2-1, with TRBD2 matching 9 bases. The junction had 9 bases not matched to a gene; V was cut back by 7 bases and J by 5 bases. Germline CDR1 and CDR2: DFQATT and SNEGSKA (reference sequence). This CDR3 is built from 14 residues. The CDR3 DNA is TGCAGTGGTCCCAAGAGCGGGGGGAACAATGAGCAGTTCTTC. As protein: CSGPKSGGNNEQFF.

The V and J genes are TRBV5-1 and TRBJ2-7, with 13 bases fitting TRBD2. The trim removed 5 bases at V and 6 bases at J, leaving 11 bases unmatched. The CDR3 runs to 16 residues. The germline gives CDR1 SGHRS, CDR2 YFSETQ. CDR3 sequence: CASSSSLGLAGVEQYF. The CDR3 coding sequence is TGCGCCAGCAGTTCGAGCCTAGGACTAGCGGGAGTCGAGCAGTACTTC. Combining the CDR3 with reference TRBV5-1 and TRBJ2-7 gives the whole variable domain KAGVTQTPRYLIKTRGQQVTLSCSPISGHRSVSWYQQTPGQGLQFLFEYFSETQRNKGNFPGRFSGRQFSNSRSEMNVSTLELGDSALYLCASSSSLGLAGVEQYFGPGTRLTVT.

The CDR3 is CSARTGTQYSGANVLTF. Here the CDR3 DNA reads TGCAGTGCTAGAACCGGGACACAGTACTCTGGGGCCAACGTCCTGACTTTC. The J gene is TRBJ2-6, the V gene TRBV20-1; possibly TRBD1 for D (6 bases). Trimming shortened V by 2 bases and J by 0 bases, and 14 bases separated the two germline ends. CDR3 size: 17 residues. Germline CDR1 is DFQATT and CDR2 is SNEGSKA (reference sequence).

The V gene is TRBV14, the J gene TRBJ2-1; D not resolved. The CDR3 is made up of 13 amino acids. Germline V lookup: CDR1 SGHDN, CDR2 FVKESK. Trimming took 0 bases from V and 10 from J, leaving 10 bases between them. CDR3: CASSQEAFWEQFF. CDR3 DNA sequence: TGTGCCAGCAGCCAAGAAGCCTTCTGGGAGCAGTTCTTC.

CDR3 nucleotides: TGTGCCATCAGTGAGGAACTAGCGGGAGCGAACAATGAGCAGTTCTTC. It codes for CAISEELAGANNEQFF. The chain carries TRBV10-3 and TRBJ2-1, with 11 bases identical to TRBD2. The CDR3 covers 16 residues. V lost 2 bases, J lost 5 bases, and 5 bases stayed unmatched. Germline loops: CDR1 ENHRY, CDR2 SYGVKD.

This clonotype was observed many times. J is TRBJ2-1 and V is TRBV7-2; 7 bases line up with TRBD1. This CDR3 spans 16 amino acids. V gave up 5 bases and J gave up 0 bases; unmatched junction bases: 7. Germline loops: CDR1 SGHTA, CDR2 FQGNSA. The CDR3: CASSRSGQTSYNEQFF. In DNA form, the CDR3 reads TGTGCCAGCAGCCGCTCGGGACAGACCTCCTACAATGAGCAGTTCTTC.